This TCR beta chain came from a study of T cells after yellow fever vaccination. TCRdb reanalysed the 5' RACE reads using MiXCR and keeps one entry per CDR3 protein. The sample records 200,000 to 300,000 distinct CDR3 sequences, about 3.9% being singletons. This clonotype was counted at least ten times. Germline values: CDR1 SGHRS, CDR2 YFSETQ. The trim removed 0 bases at V and 6 bases at J, leaving 2 bases unmatched. The CDR3 totals 15 residues. This TCR was recovered from a man aged 18 to 30 who received the YFV17D yellow fever vaccine. Specimen: PBMCs, collected 15 days after the yellow fever booster vaccination. The chain employs TRBV5-1 and TRBJ2-1, with 11 bases that match TRBD2. CDR3 sequence reads: CASSLGTSGRNEQFF. The DNA of the CDR3 is TGCGCCAGCAGCTTGGGGACTAGCGGGCGCAATGAGCAGTTCTTC.